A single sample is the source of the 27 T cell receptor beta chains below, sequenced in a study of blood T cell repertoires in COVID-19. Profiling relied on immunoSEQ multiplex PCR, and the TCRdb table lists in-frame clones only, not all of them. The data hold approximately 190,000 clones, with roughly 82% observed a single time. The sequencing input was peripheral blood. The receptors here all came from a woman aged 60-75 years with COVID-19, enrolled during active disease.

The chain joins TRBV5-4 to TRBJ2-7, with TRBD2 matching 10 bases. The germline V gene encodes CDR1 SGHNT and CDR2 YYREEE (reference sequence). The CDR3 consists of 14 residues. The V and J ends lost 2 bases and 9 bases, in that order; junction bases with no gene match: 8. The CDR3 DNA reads TGTGCCAGCAGCTTAAAGCAGCGGGAGGGCTCGCAGTACTTC. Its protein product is CASSLKQREGSQYF. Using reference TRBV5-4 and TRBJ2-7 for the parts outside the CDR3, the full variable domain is ETGVTQSPTHLIKTRGQQVTLRCSSQSGHNTVSWYQQALGQGPQFIFQYYREEENGRGNFPPRFSGLQFPNYSSELNVNALELDDSALYLCASSLKQREGSQYFGPGTRLTVT.

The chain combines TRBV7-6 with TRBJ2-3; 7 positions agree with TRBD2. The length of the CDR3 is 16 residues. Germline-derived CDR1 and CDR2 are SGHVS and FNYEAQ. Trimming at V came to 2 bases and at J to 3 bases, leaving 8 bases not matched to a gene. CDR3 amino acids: CASSLWGGVGTDTQYF. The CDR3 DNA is TGTGCCAGCAGCTTATGGGGAGGGGTAGGGACAGATACGCAGTATTTT.

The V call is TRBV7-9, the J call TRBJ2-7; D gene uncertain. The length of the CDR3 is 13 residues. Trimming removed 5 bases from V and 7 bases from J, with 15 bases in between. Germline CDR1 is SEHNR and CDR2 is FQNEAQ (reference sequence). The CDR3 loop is CASSPVLGWEQYF. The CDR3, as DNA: TGTGCCAGCAGCCCCGTCCTCGGTTGGGAGCAGTACTTC. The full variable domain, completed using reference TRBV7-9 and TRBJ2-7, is DTGVSQNPRHKITKRGQNVTFRCDPISEHNRLYWYRQTLGQGPEFLTYFQNEAQLEKSRLLSDRFSAERPKGSFSTLEIQRTEQGDSAMYLCASSPVLGWEQYFGPGTRLTVT.

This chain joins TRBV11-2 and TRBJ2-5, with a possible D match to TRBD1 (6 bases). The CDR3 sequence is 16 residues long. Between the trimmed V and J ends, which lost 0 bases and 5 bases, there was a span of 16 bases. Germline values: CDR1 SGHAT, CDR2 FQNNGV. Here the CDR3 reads CASSLEFLGAKETQYF. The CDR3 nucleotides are TGTGCCAGCAGCTTAGAGTTTCTGGGGGCGAAGGAGACCCAGTACTTC.

Here the CDR3 DNA reads TGTGCCAGCAGTTACCCTGGACAGGGCAATCAGCCCCAGCATTTT. It translates to CASSYPGQGNQPQHF. This rearrangement joins TRBV6-6 to TRBJ1-5; 7 bases are shared with TRBD1. J was trimmed by 2 bases and V by 2 bases; bases with no gene match: 3. Looked up from germline, CDR1 is MNHNY and CDR2 is SVGAGI (reference sequence). CDR3 length equals 15 residues.

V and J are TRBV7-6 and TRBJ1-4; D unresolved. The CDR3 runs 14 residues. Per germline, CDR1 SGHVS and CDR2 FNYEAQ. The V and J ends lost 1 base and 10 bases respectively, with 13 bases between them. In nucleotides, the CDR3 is TGTGCCAGCAGCTTAGGAGAACTTGCCGGAAAACTGTTTTTT. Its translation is CASSLGELAGKLFF.

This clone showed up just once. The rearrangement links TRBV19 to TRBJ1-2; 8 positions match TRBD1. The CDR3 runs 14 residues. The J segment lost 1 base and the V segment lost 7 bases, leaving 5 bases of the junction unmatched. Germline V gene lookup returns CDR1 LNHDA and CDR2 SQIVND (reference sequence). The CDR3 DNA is TGTGCCAGTACCCCGACAGGGGTTAACTATGGCTACACCTTC. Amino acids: CASTPTGVNYGYTF.

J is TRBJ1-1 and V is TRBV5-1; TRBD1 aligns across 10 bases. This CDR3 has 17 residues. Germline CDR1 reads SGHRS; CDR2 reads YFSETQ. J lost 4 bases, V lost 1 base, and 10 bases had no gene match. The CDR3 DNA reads TGCGCCAGCAGCTTGCGGACAGGGGGAGGAATGGGCACTGAAGCTTTCTTT. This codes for CASSLRTGGGMGTEAFF. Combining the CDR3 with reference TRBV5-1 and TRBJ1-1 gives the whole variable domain KAGVTQTPRYLIKTRGQQVTLSCSPISGHRSVSWYQQTPGQGLQFLFEYFSETQRNKGNFPGRFSGRQFSNSRSEMNVSTLELGDSALYLCASSLRTGGGMGTEAFFGQGTRLTVV.

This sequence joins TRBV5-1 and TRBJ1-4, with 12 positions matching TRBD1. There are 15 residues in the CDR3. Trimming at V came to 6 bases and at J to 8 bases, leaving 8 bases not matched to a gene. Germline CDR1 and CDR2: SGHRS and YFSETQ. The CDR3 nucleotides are TGCGCCAGCACCAAGACAGGGACAGGGGGCGAAAAACTGTTTTTT. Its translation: CASTKTGTGGEKLFF.

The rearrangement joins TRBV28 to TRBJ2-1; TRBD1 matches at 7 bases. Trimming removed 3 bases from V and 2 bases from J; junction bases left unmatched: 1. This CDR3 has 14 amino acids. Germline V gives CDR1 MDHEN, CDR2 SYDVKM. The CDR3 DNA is TGTGCCAGCAGTTTCGGGACAGCCTACAATGAGCAGTTCTTC. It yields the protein CASSFGTAYNEQFF. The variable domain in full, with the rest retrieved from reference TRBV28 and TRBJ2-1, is DVKVTQSSRYLVKRTGEKVFLECVQDMDHENMFWYRQDPGLGLRLIYFSYDVKMKEKGDIPEGYSVSREKKERFSLILESASTNQTSMYLCASSFGTAYNEQFFGPGTRLTVL.

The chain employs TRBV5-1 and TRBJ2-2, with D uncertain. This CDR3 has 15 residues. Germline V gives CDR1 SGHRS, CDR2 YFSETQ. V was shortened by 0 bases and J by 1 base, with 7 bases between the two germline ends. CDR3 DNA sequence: TGCGCCAGCAGCTTGGGTAGATTGAACACCGGGGAGCTGTTTTTT. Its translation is CASSLGRLNTGELFF.

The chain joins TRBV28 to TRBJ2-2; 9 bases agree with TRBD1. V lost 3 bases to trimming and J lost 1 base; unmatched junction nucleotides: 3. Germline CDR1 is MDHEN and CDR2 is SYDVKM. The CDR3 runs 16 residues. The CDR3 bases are TGTGCCAGCAGTTTGACAGGGGGGGTGAACACCGGGGAGCTGTTTTTT. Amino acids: CASSLTGGVNTGELFF.

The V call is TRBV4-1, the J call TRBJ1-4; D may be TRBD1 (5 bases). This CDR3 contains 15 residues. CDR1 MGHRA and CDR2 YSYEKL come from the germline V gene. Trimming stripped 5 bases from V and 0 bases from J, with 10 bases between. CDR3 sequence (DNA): TGCGCCAGCAGCGCAGGGTTTTCAACTAATGAAAAACTGTTTTTT. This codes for CASSAGFSTNEKLFF.

CDR3 region: CALRLSGRTDTQYF. As DNA, the CDR3 is TGTGCCCTCCGTTTGAGCGGGAGGACAGATACGCAGTATTTT. The chain carries TRBV30 and TRBJ2-3; 9 bases agree with TRBD2. The CDR3 runs to 14 residues. V gave up 8 bases and J gave up 3 bases; unmatched junction bases: 9. CDR1 and CDR2 (germline): GTSNPN, SVGIG (reference sequence). The full variable domain, with the rest looked up from reference TRBV30 and TRBJ2-3, is SQTIHQWPATLVQPVGSPLSLECTVEGTSNPNLYWYRQAAGRGLQLLFYSVGIGQISSEVPQNLSASRPQDRQFILSSKKLLLSDSGFYLCALRLSGRTDTQYFGPGTRLTVL.

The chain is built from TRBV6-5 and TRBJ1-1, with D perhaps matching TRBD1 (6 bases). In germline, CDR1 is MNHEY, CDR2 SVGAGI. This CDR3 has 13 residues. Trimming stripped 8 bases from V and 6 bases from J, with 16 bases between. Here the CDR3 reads CASGGGALSEAFF. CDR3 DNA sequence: TGTGCCAGCGGAGGGGGGGCCCTTTCTGAAGCTTTCTTT.

CDR3 sequence: CASSLVPSGANVLTF. The CDR3 DNA reads TGCGCCAGCAGCTTGGTTCCGTCTGGGGCCAACGTCCTGACTTTC. V and J are TRBV5-1 and TRBJ2-6; no reliable D call. CDR3 length equals 15 residues. Germline-derived CDR1 and CDR2 are SGHRS and YFSETQ. Trimming shortened V by 0 bases and J by 1 base, and 5 bases separated the two germline ends.

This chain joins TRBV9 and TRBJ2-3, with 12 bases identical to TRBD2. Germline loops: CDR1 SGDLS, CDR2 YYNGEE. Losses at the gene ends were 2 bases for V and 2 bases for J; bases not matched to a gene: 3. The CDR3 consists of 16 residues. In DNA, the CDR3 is TGTGCCAGCAGCGTTTCTAGCGGGAGGGCCACAGATACGCAGTATTTT. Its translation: CASSVSSGRATDTQYF. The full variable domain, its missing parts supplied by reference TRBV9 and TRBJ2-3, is DSGVTQTPKHLITATGQRVTLRCSPRSGDLSVYWYQQSLDQGLQFLIQYYNGEERAKGNILERFSAQQFPDLHSELNLSSLELGDSALYFCASSVSSGRATDTQYFGPGTRLTVL.

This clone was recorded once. Here the CDR3 DNA reads TGTGCCAGCAGCTTAGGTCTAGTAAGCAATCAGCCCCAGCATTTT. Its protein product is CASSLGLVSNQPQHF. The chain couples TRBV7-2 to TRBJ1-5; no reliable D call. Germline CDR1 SGHTA, CDR2 FQGNSA. V shed 1 base and J shed 1 base, with 8 bases lying between them. CDR3 length: 15 residues.

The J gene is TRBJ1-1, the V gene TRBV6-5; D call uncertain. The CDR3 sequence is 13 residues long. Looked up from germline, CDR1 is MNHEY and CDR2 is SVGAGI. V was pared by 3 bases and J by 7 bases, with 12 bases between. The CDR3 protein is CASSYRAGNEAFF. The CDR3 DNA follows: TGTGCCAGCAGTTATAGAGCCGGTAATGAAGCTTTCTTT.

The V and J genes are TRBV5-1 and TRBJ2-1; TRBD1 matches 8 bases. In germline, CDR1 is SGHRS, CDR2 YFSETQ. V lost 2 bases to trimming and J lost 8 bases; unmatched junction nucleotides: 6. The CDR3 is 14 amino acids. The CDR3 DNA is TGCGCCAGCAGCTTCAGACAGGGGCCCGATGAGCAGTTCTTC. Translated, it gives CASSFRQGPDEQFF.

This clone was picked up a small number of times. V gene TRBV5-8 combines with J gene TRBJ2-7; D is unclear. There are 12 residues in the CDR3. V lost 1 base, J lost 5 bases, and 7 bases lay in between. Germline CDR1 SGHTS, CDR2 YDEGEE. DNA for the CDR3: TGTGCCAGCAGCTTGCGAGTCCACGAGCAGTACGTC. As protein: CASSLRVHEQYV.

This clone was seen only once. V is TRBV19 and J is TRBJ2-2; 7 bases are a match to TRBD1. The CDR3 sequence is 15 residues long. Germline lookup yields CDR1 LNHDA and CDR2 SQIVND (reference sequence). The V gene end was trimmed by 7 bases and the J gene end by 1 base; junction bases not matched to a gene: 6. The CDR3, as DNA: TGTGCCAGTAAGGTAGGACAGGAGAACACCGGGGAGCTGTTTTTT. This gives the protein CASKVGQENTGELFF.

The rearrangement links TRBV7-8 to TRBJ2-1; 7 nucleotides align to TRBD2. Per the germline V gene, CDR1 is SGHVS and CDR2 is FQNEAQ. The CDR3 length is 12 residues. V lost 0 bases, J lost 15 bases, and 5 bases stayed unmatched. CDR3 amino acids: CASSLASGFPFF. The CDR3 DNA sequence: TGTGCCAGCAGCTTAGCTAGCGGGTTTCCGTTCTTC.

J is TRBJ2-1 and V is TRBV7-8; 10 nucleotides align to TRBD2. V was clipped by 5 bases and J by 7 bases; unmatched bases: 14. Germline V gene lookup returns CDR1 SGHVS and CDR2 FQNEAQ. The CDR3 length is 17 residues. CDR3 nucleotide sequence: TGTGCCAGCAGCCCCCGGGGCCTAGCGGGGGTATTTAATGAGCAGTTCTTC. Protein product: CASSPRGLAGVFNEQFF. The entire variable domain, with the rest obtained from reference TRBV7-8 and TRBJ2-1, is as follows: GAGVSQSPRYKVAKRGQDVALRCDPISGHVSLFWYQQALGQGPEFLTYFQNEAQLDKSGLPSDRFFAERPEGSVSTLKIQRTQQEDSAVYLCASSPRGLAGVFNEQFFGPGTRLTVL.

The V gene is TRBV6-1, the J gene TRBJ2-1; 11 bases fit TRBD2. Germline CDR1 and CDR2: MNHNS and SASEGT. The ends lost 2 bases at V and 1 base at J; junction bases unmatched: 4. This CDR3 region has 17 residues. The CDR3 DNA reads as TGTGCCAGCAGTGAATTGGCTAGCGGGGGGTCCTACAATGAGCAGTTCTTC. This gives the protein CASSELASGGSYNEQFF.

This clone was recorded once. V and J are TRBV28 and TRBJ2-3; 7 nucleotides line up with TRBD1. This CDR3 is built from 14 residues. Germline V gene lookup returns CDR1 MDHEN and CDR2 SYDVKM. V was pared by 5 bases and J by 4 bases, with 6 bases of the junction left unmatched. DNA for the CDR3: TGTGCCAGCAGTCCCCGGACAGGATCAGATACGCAGTATTTT. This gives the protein CASSPRTGSDTQYF.

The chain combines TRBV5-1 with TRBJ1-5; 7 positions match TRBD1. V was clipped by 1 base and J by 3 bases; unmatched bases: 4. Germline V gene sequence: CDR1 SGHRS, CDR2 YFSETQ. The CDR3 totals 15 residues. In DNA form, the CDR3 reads TGCGCCAGCAGCTTGAGAGGGGGCGTCAATCAGCCCCAGCATTTT. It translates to CASSLRGGVNQPQHF.